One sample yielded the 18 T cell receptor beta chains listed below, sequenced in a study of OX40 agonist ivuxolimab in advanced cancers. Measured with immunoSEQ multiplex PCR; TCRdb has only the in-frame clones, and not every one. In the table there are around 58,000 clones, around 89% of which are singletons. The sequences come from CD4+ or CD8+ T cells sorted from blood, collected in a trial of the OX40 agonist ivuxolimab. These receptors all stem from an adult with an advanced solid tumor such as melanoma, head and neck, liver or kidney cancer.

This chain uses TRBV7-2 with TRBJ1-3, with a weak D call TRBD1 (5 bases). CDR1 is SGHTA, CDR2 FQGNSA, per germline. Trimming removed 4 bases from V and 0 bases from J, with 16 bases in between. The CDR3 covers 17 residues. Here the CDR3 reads CASSSGGSGSSGNTIYF. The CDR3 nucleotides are TGTGCCAGCAGCTCGGGGGGGTCAGGCAGCTCTGGAAACACCATATATTTT.

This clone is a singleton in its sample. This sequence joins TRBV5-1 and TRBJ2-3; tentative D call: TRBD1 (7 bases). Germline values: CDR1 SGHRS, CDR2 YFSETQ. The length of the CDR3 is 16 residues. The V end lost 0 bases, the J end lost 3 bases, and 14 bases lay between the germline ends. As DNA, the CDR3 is TGCGCCAGCAGCTTGGTCGGCAGGGGGAGGACAGATACGCAGTATTTT. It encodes CASSLVGRGRTDTQYF.

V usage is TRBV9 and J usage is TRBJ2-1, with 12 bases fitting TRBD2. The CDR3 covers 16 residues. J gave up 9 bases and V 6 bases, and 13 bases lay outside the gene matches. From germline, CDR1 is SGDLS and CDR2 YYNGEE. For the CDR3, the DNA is TGTGCCAGCAACCTAGCGGGGGGGCAGCGGCAGTCTGAGCAGTTCTTC. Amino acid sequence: CASNLAGGQRQSEQFF.

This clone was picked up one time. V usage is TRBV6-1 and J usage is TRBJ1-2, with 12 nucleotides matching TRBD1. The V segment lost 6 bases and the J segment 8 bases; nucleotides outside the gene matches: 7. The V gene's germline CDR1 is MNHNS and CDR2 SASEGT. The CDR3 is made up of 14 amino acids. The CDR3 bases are TGTGCCAGCAGAGGGGACAGGGGGCCAGGAGGCTACACCTTC. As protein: CASRGDRGPGGYTF.

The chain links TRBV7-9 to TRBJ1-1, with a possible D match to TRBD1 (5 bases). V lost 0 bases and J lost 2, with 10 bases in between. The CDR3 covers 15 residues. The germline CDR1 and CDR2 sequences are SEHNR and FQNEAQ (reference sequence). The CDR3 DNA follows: TGTGCCAGCAGCTTAGCGGGGGTTCTTAACACTGAAGCTTTCTTT. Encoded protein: CASSLAGVLNTEAFF.

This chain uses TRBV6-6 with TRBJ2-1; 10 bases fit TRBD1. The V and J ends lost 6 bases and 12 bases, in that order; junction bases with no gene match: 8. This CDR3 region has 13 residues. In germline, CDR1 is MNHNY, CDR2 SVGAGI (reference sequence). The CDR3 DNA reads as TGTGCCAGCAGCCGACAGGGGGCAGAAGGGCAGTTCTTC. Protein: CASSRQGAEGQFF.

CDR3 amino acids: CASSLGELDTQYF. CDR3 coding DNA: TGTGCCAGCAGCTTGGGAGAATTGGATACGCAGTATTTT. This chain links TRBV11-2 with TRBJ2-3; TRBD2 is a possible D gene (5 bases). The germline V and J ends were trimmed by 3 bases and 6 bases, with 10 bases remaining between them. The CDR3 extends over 13 amino acids. CDR1 is SGHAT, CDR2 FQNNGV, per germline.

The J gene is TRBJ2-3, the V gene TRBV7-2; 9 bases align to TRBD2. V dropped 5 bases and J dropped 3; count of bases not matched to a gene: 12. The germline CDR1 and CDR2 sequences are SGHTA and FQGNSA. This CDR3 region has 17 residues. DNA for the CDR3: TGTGCCAGCAGCATGCCAATTTTAGCGGGAGAGACAGATACGCAGTATTTT. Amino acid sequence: CASSMPILAGETDTQYF.

CDR3 nucleotide sequence: TGTGCTAGTGGTCCGGGACAGGGGTTCCACGAGCAGTACTTC. Its translation is CASGPGQGFHEQYF. The rearrangement joins TRBV12-5 to TRBJ2-7; 10 bases map to TRBD1. Germline V lookup: CDR1 LGHNT, CDR2 FRNRAP. The CDR3 is 14 residues long. V was pared by 5 bases and J by 5 bases, with 6 bases of the junction left unmatched.

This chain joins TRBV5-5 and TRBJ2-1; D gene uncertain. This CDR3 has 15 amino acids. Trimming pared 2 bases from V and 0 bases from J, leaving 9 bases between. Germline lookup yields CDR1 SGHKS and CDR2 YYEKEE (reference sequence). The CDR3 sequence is CASSFQTDSYNEQFF. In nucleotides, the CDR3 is TGTGCCAGCAGCTTCCAAACGGACTCCTACAATGAGCAGTTCTTC.

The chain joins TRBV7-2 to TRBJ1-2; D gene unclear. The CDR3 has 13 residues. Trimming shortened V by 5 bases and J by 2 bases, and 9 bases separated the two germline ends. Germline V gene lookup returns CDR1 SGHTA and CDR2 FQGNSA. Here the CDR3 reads CASSPPRNYGYTF. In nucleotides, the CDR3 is TGTGCCAGCAGCCCCCCACGGAACTATGGCTACACCTTC.

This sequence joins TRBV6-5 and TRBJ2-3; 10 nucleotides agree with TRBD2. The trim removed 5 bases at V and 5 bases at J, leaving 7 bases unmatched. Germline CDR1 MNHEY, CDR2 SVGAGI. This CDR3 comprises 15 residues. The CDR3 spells CASSGTSVGVDTQYF. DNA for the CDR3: TGTGCCAGCAGTGGGACTAGCGTTGGGGTAGATACGCAGTATTTT.

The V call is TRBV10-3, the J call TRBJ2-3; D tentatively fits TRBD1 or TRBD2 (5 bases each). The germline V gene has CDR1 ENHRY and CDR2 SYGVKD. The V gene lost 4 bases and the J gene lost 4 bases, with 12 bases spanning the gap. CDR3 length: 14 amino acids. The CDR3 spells CAISAGTRPDTQYF. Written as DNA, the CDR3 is TGTGCCATCAGTGCGGGGACCAGGCCAGATACGCAGTATTTT.

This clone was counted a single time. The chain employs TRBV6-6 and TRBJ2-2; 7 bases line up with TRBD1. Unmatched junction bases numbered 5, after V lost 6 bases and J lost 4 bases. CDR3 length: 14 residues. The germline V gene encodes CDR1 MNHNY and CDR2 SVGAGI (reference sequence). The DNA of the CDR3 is TGTGCCAGCAGACCGGGACAGCCCACCGGGGAGCTGTTTTTT. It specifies CASRPGQPTGELFF.

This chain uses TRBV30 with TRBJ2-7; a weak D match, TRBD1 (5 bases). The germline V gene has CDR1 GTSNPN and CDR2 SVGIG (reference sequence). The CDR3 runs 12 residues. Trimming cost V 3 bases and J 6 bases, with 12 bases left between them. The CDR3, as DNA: TGTGCCTGGAGGAAGACAGTAGGCGAGCAGTACTTC. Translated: CAWRKTVGEQYF.

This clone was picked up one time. The CDR3 coding sequence is TGTGCCAGTAGTATAGGGGCAAGGGAAGCTTTCTTT. This codes for CASSIGAREAFF. V is TRBV19 and J is TRBJ1-1; no definite D call. V gave up 1 base and J gave up 8 bases, with 8 bases separating them. The CDR3 has 12 amino acids. In germline, CDR1 is LNHDA, CDR2 SQIVND (reference sequence).

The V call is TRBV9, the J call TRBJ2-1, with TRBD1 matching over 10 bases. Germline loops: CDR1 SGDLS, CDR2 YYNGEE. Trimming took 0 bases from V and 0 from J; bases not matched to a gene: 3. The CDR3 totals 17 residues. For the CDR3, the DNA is TGTGCCAGCAGCGTAGGGGGACAGGGGAGCTCCTACAATGAGCAGTTCTTC. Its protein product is CASSVGGQGSSYNEQFF.

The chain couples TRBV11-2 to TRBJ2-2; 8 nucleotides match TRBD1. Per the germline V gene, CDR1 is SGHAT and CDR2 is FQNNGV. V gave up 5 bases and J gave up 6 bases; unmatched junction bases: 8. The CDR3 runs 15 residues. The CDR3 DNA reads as TGTGCCAGCAGCGCAGACAGGGGTTTGTCCGGGGAGCTGTTTTTT. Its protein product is CASSADRGLSGELFF.